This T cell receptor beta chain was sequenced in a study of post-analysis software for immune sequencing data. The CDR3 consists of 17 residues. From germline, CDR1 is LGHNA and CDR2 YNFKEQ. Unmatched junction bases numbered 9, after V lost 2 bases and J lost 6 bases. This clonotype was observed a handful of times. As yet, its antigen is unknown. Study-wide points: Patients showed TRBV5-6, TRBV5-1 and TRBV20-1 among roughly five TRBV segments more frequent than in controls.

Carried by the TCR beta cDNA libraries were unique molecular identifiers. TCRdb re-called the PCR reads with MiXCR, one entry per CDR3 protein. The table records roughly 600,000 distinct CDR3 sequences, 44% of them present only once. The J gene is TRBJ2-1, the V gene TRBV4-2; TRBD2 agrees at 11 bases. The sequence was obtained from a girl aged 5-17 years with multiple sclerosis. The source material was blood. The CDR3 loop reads CASSQHPIAGGSNEQFF. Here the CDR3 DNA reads TGTGCCAGCAGCCAACACCCTATAGCGGGGGGGAGCAATGAGCAGTTCTTC.